These T cell receptor beta chains were read from a single sample in a study of a mutant IDH1 vaccine in newly diagnosed glioma. Using immunoSEQ multiplex PCR, the repertoire was profiled, and TCRdb retains in-frame clones only, with some absent. The sample consists of roughly 60,000 clones, about 80% of them appearing once. Antigens for these TCRs are unknown. Sequenced here: PBMCs, sampled from a glioma patient whose treatment included an IDH1 peptide vaccine. These receptor sequences come from a middle-aged man with glioma. Each CDR3 is given with its conserved first and last residue. D genes are given only for firm matches. Not all rows give a size; the values are once, few, many and, for expanded clones, a class.

j_call,d_call,v_call,clone_size,cdr3_aa,cdr3_nt
TRBJ2-1,.,TRBV5-1,once,CASSPDREAEQFF,TGCGCCAGCAGCCCCGACAGGGAGGCTGAGCAGTTCTTC
TRBJ1-5,.,TRBV18,.,CASSPGYRNQPQHF,TGTGCCAGCTCACCAGGGTATCGCAATCAGCCCCAGCATTTT
TRBJ1-4,.,TRBV5-6,.,CASSLDEKLFF,TGTGCCAGCAGCTTGGATGAAAAACTGTTTTTT
TRBJ1-1,.,TRBV6-5,.,CASSYSRVGEAFF,TGTGCCAGCAGTTACTCGCGCGTGGGTGAAGCTTTCTTT
TRBJ1-1,.,TRBV29-1,.,CSVPPGFGRTNTEAFF,TGCAGCGTTCCCCCAGGTTTCGGACGCACGAACACTGAAGCTTTCTTT
TRBJ2-7,TRBD1,TRBV27,.,CASSPTGGRIYEQYF,TGTGCCAGCAGTCCCACAGGGGGTAGAATCTACGAGCAGTACTTC
TRBJ2-1,.,TRBV15,.,CATSRGPSGSSYNEQFF,TGTGCCACCAGCAGAGGACCGAGCGGAAGCTCCTACAATGAGCAGTTCTTC
TRBJ2-2,.,TRBV4-1,.,CASSQDAGGSNANTGELFF,TGCGCCAGCAGCCAAGACGCCGGGGGCAGTAACGCGAACACCGGGGAGCTGTTTTTT
TRBJ2-1,.,TRBV5-1,.,CASSQGWGPSVNEQFF,TGCGCCAGCAGCCAAGGGTGGGGACCCTCTGTAAATGAGCAGTTCTTC
TRBJ2-1,.,TRBV6-1,.,CASSTPSSYNEQFF,TGTGCCAGCAGTACTCCGAGCTCCTACAATGAGCAGTTCTTC
TRBJ1-2,TRBD1,TRBV7-6,.,CASSTRQGGGYTF,TGTGCCAGCAGCACACGACAGGGTGGGGGCTACACCTTC
TRBJ1-2,.,TRBV13,.,CASSFPPLSLNYGYTF,TGTGCCAGCAGCTTCCCCCCCCTGTCCCTTAACTATGGCTACACCTTC
TRBJ1-5,TRBD1,TRBV5-6,.,CASSSNDRVNQPQHF,TGTGCCAGCAGCTCCAATGACAGGGTAAATCAGCCCCAGCATTTT
TRBJ1-5,TRBD1,TRBV5-1,.,CASSGRRQGAPVMGNQPQHF,TGCGCCAGCAGCGGCCGTAGACAGGGGGCCCCCGTGATGGGCAATCAGCCCCAGCATTTT
TRBJ1-4,.,TRBV19,.,CASSTQGRRNEKLFF,TGTGCCAGTAGCACCCAGGGGCGGAGGAATGAAAAACTGTTTTTT
TRBJ2-1,.,TRBV6-5,.,CASSEGDIHEQFF,TGTGCCAGCTCCGAGGGGGACATTCATGAGCAGTTCTTC
TRBJ1-2,TRBD1,TRBV9,.,CASSLTRDRTPRGYGYTF,TGTGCCAGCAGCCTAACTCGGGACAGAACACCAAGGGGCTATGGCTACACCTTC
TRBJ2-7,.,TRBV7-8,.,CASSLGSYEQYF,TGTGCCAGCAGCTTAGGTTCGTACGAGCAGTACTTC
TRBJ1-3,.,TRBV5-4,.,CASSSPRAGGNTIYF,TGTGCCAGCAGCTCCCCCAGGGCGGGAGGAAACACCATATATTTT
TRBJ1-2,TRBD1,TRBV6-1,.,CASSRTGESYTF,TGTGCCAGCAGTCGGACAGGAGAGAGCTACACCTTC
TRBJ1-1,.,TRBV9,.,CASSVVWGSDAEAFF,TGTGCCAGCAGCGTAGTTTGGGGATCAGACGCTGAAGCTTTCTTT
TRBJ1-1,.,TRBV4-1,.,CASSQAFGGRWTEAFF,TGCGCCAGCAGCCAAGCATTCGGGGGGCGATGGACTGAAGCTTTCTTT
TRBJ1-3,.,TRBV4-1,.,CASSQQEIRSGNTIYF,TGCGCCAGCAGCCAACAGGAAATACGCTCTGGAAACACCATATATTTT
TRBJ1-2,.,TRBV5-4,.,CASSLVSQGGYYGYTF,TGTGCCAGCAGCTTGGTTTCCCAGGGAGGTTACTATGGCTACACCTTC
TRBJ1-4,.,TRBV2,once,CASRAGALATNEKLFF,TGTGCCAGCAGGGCAGGGGCCCTTGCAACTAATGAAAAACTGTTTTTT
TRBJ1-5,TRBD1,TRBV28,.,CASGTGPYQPQHF,TGTGCCAGCGGGACAGGCCCCTACCAGCCCCAGCATTTT
TRBJ1-4,TRBD1,TRBV7-7,.,CASARDRGHGEKLFF,TGTGCCAGTGCCCGGGACAGGGGGCATGGTGAAAAACTGTTTTTT
TRBJ2-2,TRBD2,TRBV6-5,once,CASSSREGWGGELFF,TGTGCCAGCAGTTCGCGGGAGGGATGGGGCGGGGAGCTGTTTTTT
TRBJ2-1,TRBD1,TRBV19,.,CASSRDRGLDYNEQFF,TGTGCCAGTAGTAGGGACAGGGGCCTTGACTACAATGAGCAGTTCTTC
TRBJ2-7,TRBD1,TRBV6-5,.,CATNGGQGAREQYF,TGTGCCACTAACGGAGGACAGGGGGCGCGAGAGCAGTACTTC
TRBJ2-6,.,TRBV30,.,CAWSVPAWVYGANVLTF,TGTGCCTGGAGTGTACCGGCCTGGGTATACGGGGCCAACGTCCTGACTTTC
TRBJ1-4,.,TRBV5-1,.,CASSLPSGGGNEKLFF,TGCGCCAGCAGCTTACCGTCGGGTGGGGGAAATGAAAAACTGTTTTTT
TRBJ2-5,.,TRBV7-9,.,CAGLGGQETQYF,TGTGCCGGACTCGGGGGTCAAGAGACCCAGTACTTC
TRBJ1-6,TRBD1,TRBV7-9,.,CASSNAGTGGHSPLHF,TGTGCCAGCAGCAACGCCGGGACAGGGGGCCATTCACCCCTCCACTTT
TRBJ1-4,.,TRBV6-4,.,CASRETGRGNEKLFF,TGTGCCAGCAGGGAGACGGGGAGGGGTAATGAAAAACTGTTTTTT
TRBJ1-3,.,TRBV6-1,.,CASSSGTSGNTIYF,TGTGCCAGCAGCTCCGGGACGTCTGGAAACACCATATATTTT
TRBJ1-4,.,TRBV19,.,CASSIKSTNEKLFF,TGTGCCAGTAGTATAAAGTCAACTAATGAAAAACTGTTTTTT
TRBJ2-3,TRBD2,TRBV9,.,CASSPSGGVTDTQYF,TGTGCCAGCAGCCCTAGCGGGGGGGTCACAGATACGCAGTATTTT
TRBJ1-6,.,TRBV6-6,few,CASSYGQGYNSPLHF,TGTGCCAGCAGTTACGGGCAGGGGTATAATTCACCCCTCCACTTT
TRBJ1-5,.,TRBV6-5,.,CASSPSGVQPQHF,TGTGCCAGCAGCCCCTCCGGGGTGCAGCCCCAGCATTTT
TRBJ1-1,.,TRBV6-6,.,CASRFGQNNEAFF,TGTGCCAGCAGATTTGGACAGAACAACGAAGCTTTCTTT
TRBJ2-5,.,TRBV7-9,once,CASSPGTSPGTRRTQYF,TGTGCCAGCAGCCCAGGAACTTCGCCGGGGACTCGAAGGACCCAGTACTTC
TRBJ2-5,.,TRBV9,once,CASSVSSGTQQETQYF,TGTGCCAGCAGCGTTTCTTCCGGGACACAGCAAGAGACCCAGTACTTC
TRBJ1-5,.,TRBV15,once,CATSRDRGARNQPQHF,TGTGCCACCAGCAGAGATCGTGGGGCTCGCAATCAGCCCCAGCATTTT
TRBJ1-1,.,TRBV2,.,CASIEGTEAFF,TGTGCCAGCATAGAGGGGACTGAAGCTTTCTTT
TRBJ2-7,TRBD1,TRBV6-6,.,CASIPDRASYEQYF,TGTGCCAGCATTCCGGACAGGGCCTCCTACGAGCAGTACTTC
TRBJ2-3,.,TRBV7-6,.,CASSSTTDTQYF,TGTGCCAGCAGCTCCACCACAGATACGCAGTATTTT
TRBJ2-5,.,TRBV14,.,CASSPIQGGGQETQYF,TGTGCCAGCAGCCCCATTCAGGGTGGAGGGCAAGAGACCCAGTACTTC
TRBJ1-4,TRBD1,TRBV29-1,.,CSVVGTANEKLFF,TGCAGCGTCGTCGGGACAGCTAATGAAAAACTGTTTTTT
TRBJ2-7,.,TRBV5-6,once,CASSILGRSYEQYF,TGTGCCAGCAGCATACTCGGAAGATCCTACGAGCAGTACTTC
TRBJ1-1,.,TRBV30,once,CAWRSRTANTEAFF,TGTGCCTGGAGGAGTCGTACAGCGAACACTGAAGCTTTCTTT
TRBJ2-4,.,TRBV6-5,.,CASSKRRDKSNIQYF,TGTGCCAGCAGTAAACGACGTGACAAGAGCAACATTCAGTACTTC
TRBJ2-7,TRBD2,TRBV10-1,.,CASSTLAGGNVYEQYF,TGCGCCAGCAGTACACTAGCGGGGGGCAATGTCTACGAGCAGTACTTC
TRBJ1-6,.,TRBV14,.,CASSLRSATERHF,TGTGCCAGCAGCCTTCGATCCGCGACCGAAAGACACTTT
TRBJ2-2,.,TRBV10-3,.,CAISGRIAGELFF,TGTGCCATCAGTGGGCGGATCGCCGGGGAGCTGTTTTTT
TRBJ1-6,.,TRBV10-2,.,CASSESWGRPLHF,TGCGCCAGCAGTGAGTCTTGGGGGCGTCCCCTCCACTTT
TRBJ2-4,.,TRBV18,.,CASSPQAERNIQYF,TGTGCCAGCTCACCACAAGCCGAGCGGAACATTCAGTACTTC